Below, 2 T cell receptor beta chains from the same sample are listed, as sequenced in a study of T-cell reconstitution after alpha-beta-depleted transplantation in children. It was with unique molecular identifiers that the TCRbeta library was prepared. Each CDR3 protein is one row after TCRdb ran MiXCR on the PCR reads. Of 490,000 or so distinct CDR3 sequences in the sample, approximately 13% were seen once. The input for sequencing was PBMCs from the stem cell graft donor, taken from the stem cell graft. All receptors derive from a human donor who donated a stem cell graft to a child with combined immunodeficiency.

CDR3 sequence (DNA): TGTGCCAGCAGTGAAGCCCGAGGGACAGGAGCTGGCACAGATACGCAGTATTTT. Protein: CASSEARGTGAGTDTQYF. The chain couples TRBV2 to TRBJ2-3; 8 bases agree with TRBD1. The CDR3 loop spans 18 amino acids. Germline lookup yields CDR1 SNHLY and CDR2 FYNNEI. Trimming at V came to 0 bases and at J to 1 base, leaving 9 bases not matched to a gene. The full variable domain, rest sourced from reference TRBV2 and TRBJ2-3, is EPEVTQTPSHQVTQMGQEVILRCVPISNHLYFYWYRQILGQKVEFLVSFYNNEISEKSEIFDDQFSVERPDGSNFTLKIRSTKLEDSAMYFCASSEARGTGAGTDTQYFGPGTRLTVL.

A few counts support this clonotype. This chain connects TRBV9 to TRBJ1-2; TRBD1 might be the D (6 bases). The CDR3 extends over 17 amino acids. Germline V gives CDR1 SGDLS, CDR2 YYNGEE. V dropped 2 bases and J dropped 2 bases, with 19 bases sitting between them. The CDR3 here is CASSVGRTGISNYGYTF. Written as DNA, the CDR3 is TGTGCCAGCAGCGTTGGTAGAACAGGGATATCCAACTATGGCTACACCTTC.